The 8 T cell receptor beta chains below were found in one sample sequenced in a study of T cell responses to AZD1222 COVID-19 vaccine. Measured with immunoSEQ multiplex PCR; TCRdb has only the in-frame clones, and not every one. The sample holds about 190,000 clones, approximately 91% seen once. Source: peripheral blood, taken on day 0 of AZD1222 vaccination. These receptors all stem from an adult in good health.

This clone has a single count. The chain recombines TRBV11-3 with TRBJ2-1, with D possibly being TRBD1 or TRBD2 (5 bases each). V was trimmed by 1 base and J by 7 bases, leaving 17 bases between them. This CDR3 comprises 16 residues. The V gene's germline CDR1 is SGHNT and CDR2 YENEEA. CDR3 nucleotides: TGTGCCAGCAGCTTAGTGAGTGGGACGACTCGGAATGAGCAGTTCTTC. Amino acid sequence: CASSLVSGTTRNEQFF.

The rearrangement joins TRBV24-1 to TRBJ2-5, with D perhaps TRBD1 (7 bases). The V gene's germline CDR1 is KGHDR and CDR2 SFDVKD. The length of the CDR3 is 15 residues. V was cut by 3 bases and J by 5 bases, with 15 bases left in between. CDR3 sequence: CATSDRTGAGETQYF. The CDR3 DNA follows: TGTGCCACCAGTGATCGCACAGGGGCGGGGGAGACCCAGTACTTC.

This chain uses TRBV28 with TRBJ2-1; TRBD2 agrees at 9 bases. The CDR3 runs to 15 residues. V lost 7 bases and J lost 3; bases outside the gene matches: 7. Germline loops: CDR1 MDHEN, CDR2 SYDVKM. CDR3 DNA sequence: TGTGCCAGCATCCCTTTGACTAGCGGCTACAATGAGCAGTTCTTC. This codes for CASIPLTSGYNEQFF.

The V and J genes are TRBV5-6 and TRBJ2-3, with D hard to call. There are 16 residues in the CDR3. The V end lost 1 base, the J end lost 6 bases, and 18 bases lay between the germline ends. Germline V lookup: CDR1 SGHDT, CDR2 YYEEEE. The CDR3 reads CASSLLPHKPVDTQYF. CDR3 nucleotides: TGTGCCAGCAGCTTGCTCCCCCACAAACCTGTGGATACGCAGTATTTT.

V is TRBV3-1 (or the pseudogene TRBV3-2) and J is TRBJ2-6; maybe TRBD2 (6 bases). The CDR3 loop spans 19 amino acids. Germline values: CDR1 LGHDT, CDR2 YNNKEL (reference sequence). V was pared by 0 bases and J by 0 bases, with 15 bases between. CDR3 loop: CASSQDAGLPGSGANVLTF. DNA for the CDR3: TGTGCCAGCAGCCAAGATGCGGGACTGCCTGGCTCTGGGGCCAACGTCCTGACTTTC.

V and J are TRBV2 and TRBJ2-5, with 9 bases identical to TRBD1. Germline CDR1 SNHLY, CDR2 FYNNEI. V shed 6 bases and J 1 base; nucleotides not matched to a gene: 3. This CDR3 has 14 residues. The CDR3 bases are TGTGCCAGCAGCCGGGACAGGGCCCAAGAGACCCAGTACTTC. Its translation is CASSRDRAQETQYF.

CDR3 sequence (DNA): TGTGCCAGCAGCCTTATAAGGGGAGGGAGCAATCAGCCCCAGCATTTT. Its protein is CASSLIRGGSNQPQHF. J is TRBJ1-5 and V is TRBV28, with a tentative D call TRBD1 (5 bases). The V gene's germline CDR1 is MDHEN and CDR2 SYDVKM. CDR3 size: 16 residues. The V end was cut by 6 bases, the J end by 1 base, with 16 bases between.

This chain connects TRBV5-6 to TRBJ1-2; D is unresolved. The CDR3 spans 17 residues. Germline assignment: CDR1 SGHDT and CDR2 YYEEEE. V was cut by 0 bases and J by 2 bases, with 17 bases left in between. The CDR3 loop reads CASSLAQQFSLNYGYTF. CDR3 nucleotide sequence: TGTGCCAGCAGCTTGGCCCAACAGTTTTCGCTCAACTATGGCTACACCTTC.